Sequencing of this T cell receptor (beta chain) was carried out in a study of T cell responses to AZD1222 COVID-19 vaccine. The method was immunoSEQ multiplex PCR; TCRdb's version includes in-frame clones alone and lacks a portion of them. The data hold around 150,000 clones, with more than 85% observed a single time. V lost 2 bases and J lost 2, with 17 bases in between. The CDR3 is 17 amino acids. CDR1 SGHDT and CDR2 YYEEEE come from the germline V gene. The sample consisted of peripheral blood, taken 28 days after the second AZD1222 dose. The chain has TRBV5-6 and TRBJ1-3, with a weak D call TRBD1 (5 bases). This receptor was obtained from an adult who received the AZD1222 COVID-19 vaccine. The CDR3 DNA reads as TGTGCCAGCAGCTTTTCGGGGAACGGGGCTACTGGAAACACCATATATTTT. Translation gives CASSFSGNGATGNTIYF.